The rows below give T cell receptor beta chains drawn from one sample of a study of Graves' ophthalmopathy and Graves' hyperthyroidism. TCRdb fed the multiplex PCR reads into MiXCR, producing one record per CDR3 protein. This table has 300,000 to 400,000 distinct CDR3 sequences, roughly a sixth appearing once. Sequenced input: peripheral blood. The receptors were sampled from an adult man with Graves' ophthalmopathy. Both conserved end residues are part of each CDR3. The D gene is left open where the match is weak. Clone size is shown for a subset of rows, as once, few, many or a class of expanded clone.

abundance,j_gene,d_gene,v_gene,CDR3nt,CDR3aa
many,TRBJ1-1,.,TRBV28,TGTGCCAGCAGAGAACAGGGCGCTGAAGCTTTCTTT,CASREQGAEAFF
many,TRBJ1-5,TRBD1,TRBV28,TGTGCCAGCAGTGTACAACAGGGGAATCAGCCCCAGCATTTT,CASSVQQGNQPQHF
.,TRBJ1-1,.,TRBV6-1,TGTGCCAGCACCTTGAAAGACGGATCCAATGAAGCTTTCTTT,CASTLKDGSNEAFF
many,TRBJ1-2,TRBD1,TRBV5-1,TGCGCCAGCAGCGGGGGACAGGGCCTTGGCTACACCTTC,CASSGGQGLGYTF
many,TRBJ2-5,.,TRBV20-1,TGCAGTGCTATTATTGAGGGTGCAGAGACCCAGTACTTC,CSAIIEGAETQYF
many,TRBJ2-7,.,TRBV6-1,TGTGCCAGCAGTGAAGCCGGCAGGGGAAAGAGCGAGCAGTACTTC,CASSEAGRGKSEQYF
.,TRBJ1-1,TRBD1,TRBV12-3/TRBV12-4,TGTGCCAGCAGTCCCGACAGGGATATCACTGAAGCTTTCTTT,CASSPDRDITEAFF
many,TRBJ2-7,.,TRBV20-1,TGCAGTGCTAGAGATCGCCCCGGACAGCCCTCCTACGAGCAGTACTTC,CSARDRPGQPSYEQYF
.,TRBJ2-2,TRBD2,TRBV6-1,TGTGCCAGCAGTGAAGCGCCAGCGGGAGGATTCGCGAACACCGGGGAGCTGTTTTTT,CASSEAPAGGFANTGELFF
.,TRBJ2-7,TRBD1,TRBV12-3/TRBV12-4,TGTGCCAGCACTTTGACAGGGAGCTCCTACGGGCAGTACTTC,CASTLTGSSYGQYF